This is a list of T cell receptor beta chains from one sample in a study of cytomegalovirus exposure and HLA in healthy donors. The assay was immunoSEQ multiplex PCR, and TCRdb's table has in-frame clones only and misses some. Its listing shows about 160,000 clones. The specimen was PBMCs. These receptors came from a man aged 25 to 40 in good health and CMV-seronegative. CDR3s include the opening cysteine and the closing phenylalanine or tryptophan. The order of the fields is CDR3 length, J gene, V gene, D gene, CDR3 protein, CDR3 DNA. D genes are given only for firm matches.

cdr3_length: 14
j_call: TRBJ2-5
v_call: TRBV19
d_call: TRBD1
cdr3_aa: CASGRTGGGETQYF
cdr3_nt: TGTGCCAGCGGCCGGACAGGGGGCGGTGAGACCCAGTACTTC

cdr3_length: 16
j_call: TRBJ2-7
v_call: TRBV9
d_call: TRBD2
cdr3_aa: CASSAKLAGGPYEQYF
cdr3_nt: TGTGCCAGCAGCGCAAAACTAGCGGGGGGCCCCTACGAGCAGTACTTC

cdr3_length: 13
j_call: TRBJ1-2
v_call: TRBV7-9
d_call: TRBD1
cdr3_aa: CASSISTGYGYTF
cdr3_nt: TGTGCCAGCAGCATTTCGACAGGGTATGGCTACACCTTC

cdr3_length: 15
j_call: TRBJ1-1
v_call: TRBV18
d_call: NA
cdr3_aa: CASSPPDSLRAEAFF
cdr3_nt: TGTGCCAGCTCACCCCCGGACAGCCTTCGCGCTGAAGCTTTCTTT

cdr3_length: 14
j_call: TRBJ2-1
v_call: TRBV2
d_call: TRBD1
cdr3_aa: CASRQTGGLNGQFF
cdr3_nt: TGTGCCAGCAGACAAACAGGGGGCTTAAATGGGCAGTTCTTC

cdr3_length: 13
j_call: TRBJ1-1
v_call: TRBV5-1
d_call: NA
cdr3_aa: CASAGNRNTEAFF
cdr3_nt: TGCGCCAGCGCAGGGAATCGGAACACTGAAGCTTTCTTT

cdr3_length: 13
j_call: TRBJ1-1
v_call: TRBV6-5
d_call: TRBD1
cdr3_aa: CAAEGQGNTEAFF
cdr3_nt: TGTGCCGCCGAGGGACAGGGGAACACTGAAGCTTTCTTT

cdr3_length: 13
j_call: TRBJ1-2
v_call: TRBV6-5
d_call: NA
cdr3_aa: CASSYNGNYGYTF
cdr3_nt: TGTGCCAGCAGTTACAACGGGAACTATGGCTACACCTTC

cdr3_length: 14
j_call: TRBJ2-1
v_call: TRBV29-1
d_call: TRBD2
cdr3_aa: CSVGGGGGYNEQFF
cdr3_nt: TGCAGCGTTGGAGGCGGGGGGGGTTACAATGAGCAGTTCTTC

cdr3_length: 13
j_call: TRBJ1-4
v_call: TRBV2
d_call: NA
cdr3_aa: CASSRGAGEKLFF
cdr3_nt: TGTGCCAGCAGCCGGGGGGCGGGTGAAAAACTGTTTTTT

cdr3_length: 16
j_call: TRBJ2-3
v_call: TRBV30
d_call: TRBD2
cdr3_aa: CAWSAGTSGVTDTQYF
cdr3_nt: TGTGCCTGGAGTGCCGGGACTAGCGGAGTCACAGATACGCAGTATTTT

cdr3_length: 16
j_call: TRBJ2-2
v_call: TRBV7-9
d_call: TRBD2
cdr3_aa: CASRPTSGSISGELFF
cdr3_nt: TGTGCCAGCAGACCTACTAGCGGGAGTATCTCCGGGGAGCTGTTTTTT

cdr3_length: 18
j_call: TRBJ2-3
v_call: TRBV19
d_call: NA
cdr3_aa: CASSIPGLSPYSTDTQYF
cdr3_nt: TGTGCCAGTAGTATCCCTGGACTCTCCCCCTATAGCACAGATACGCAGTATTTT

cdr3_length: 15
j_call: TRBJ1-1
v_call: TRBV9
d_call: TRBD1
cdr3_aa: CASSVEGQGGTEAFF
cdr3_nt: TGTGCCAGCAGCGTAGAGGGACAGGGAGGCACTGAAGCTTTCTTT

cdr3_length: 15
j_call: TRBJ1-5
v_call: TRBV5-1
d_call: TRBD1
cdr3_aa: CASRDTGAPNQPQHF
cdr3_nt: TGCGCCAGCAGAGACACAGGGGCTCCAAATCAGCCCCAGCATTTT

cdr3_length: 13
j_call: TRBJ2-7
v_call: TRBV13
d_call: NA
cdr3_aa: CASSLQGRYEQYF
cdr3_nt: TGTGCCAGCAGCTTACAGGGAAGATACGAGCAGTACTTC

cdr3_length: 14
j_call: TRBJ2-7
v_call: TRBV29-1
d_call: TRBD1
cdr3_aa: CSAGGGTGESEQYF
cdr3_nt: TGCAGCGCGGGGGGCGGGACAGGGGAGAGCGAGCAGTACTTC

cdr3_length: 11
j_call: TRBJ2-7
v_call: TRBV14
d_call: TRBD1
cdr3_aa: CASSRGQGEYF
cdr3_nt: TGTGCCAGCAGCCGGGGACAGGGGGAGTACTTC

cdr3_length: 15
j_call: TRBJ1-1
v_call: TRBV27
d_call: TRBD1
cdr3_aa: CASSNRGLGNTEAFF
cdr3_nt: TGTGCCAGCAGCAACAGGGGTCTTGGGAACACTGAAGCTTTCTTT

cdr3_length: 14
j_call: TRBJ1-2
v_call: TRBV7-2
d_call: NA
cdr3_aa: CASSPGGQGYGYTF
cdr3_nt: TGTGCCAGCAGCCCTGGAGGGCAGGGTTATGGCTACACCTTC

cdr3_length: 14
j_call: TRBJ2-3
v_call: TRBV2
d_call: TRBD1
cdr3_aa: CASSIQGGEDTQYF
cdr3_nt: TGTGCCAGCAGTATACAGGGGGGAGAAGATACGCAGTATTTT

cdr3_length: 15
j_call: TRBJ2-7
v_call: TRBV19
d_call: NA
cdr3_aa: CASSMYGGSSYEQYF
cdr3_nt: TGTGCCAGTAGTATGTATGGAGGGAGCTCCTACGAGCAGTACTTC

cdr3_length: 15
j_call: TRBJ2-7
v_call: TRBV7-6
d_call: TRBD1
cdr3_aa: CASRSGQGETYEQYF
cdr3_nt: TGTGCCAGCAGATCCGGACAGGGTGAAACCTACGAGCAGTACTTC

cdr3_length: 12
j_call: TRBJ1-2
v_call: TRBV5-1
d_call: NA
cdr3_aa: CASSWAGSGYTF
cdr3_nt: TGCGCCAGCAGCTGGGCGGGGAGCGGCTACACCTTC

cdr3_length: 17
j_call: TRBJ2-6
v_call: TRBV5-1
d_call: NA
cdr3_aa: CASSYPEMLSGANVLTF
cdr3_nt: TGCGCCAGCAGCTACCCCGAGATGCTCTCTGGGGCCAACGTCCTGACTTTC

cdr3_length: 13
j_call: TRBJ2-3
v_call: TRBV30
d_call: NA
cdr3_aa: CAWSVLDPFTQYF
cdr3_nt: TGTGCCTGGAGTGTACTCGATCCTTTTACGCAGTATTTT

cdr3_length: 14
j_call: TRBJ2-7
v_call: TRBV27
d_call: TRBD2
cdr3_aa: CASSTSGRSYEQYF
cdr3_nt: TGTGCCAGCAGTACTAGCGGGCGCTCCTACGAGCAGTACTTC

cdr3_length: 14
j_call: TRBJ2-1
v_call: TRBV7-8
d_call: NA
cdr3_aa: CASSPRRAGNEQFF
cdr3_nt: TGTGCCAGCAGCCCCAGGAGAGCGGGCAATGAGCAGTTCTTC

cdr3_length: 16
j_call: TRBJ2-7
v_call: TRBV18
d_call: TRBD1
cdr3_aa: CASSPLSGTGVYEQYF
cdr3_nt: TGTGCCAGCTCACCACTATCCGGGACAGGAGTTTACGAGCAGTACTTC

cdr3_length: 11
j_call: TRBJ1-1
v_call: TRBV29-1
d_call: TRBD1
cdr3_aa: CSAHRGPEAFF
cdr3_nt: TGCAGCGCCCACAGGGGGCCTGAAGCTTTCTTT

cdr3_length: 12
j_call: TRBJ1-4
v_call: TRBV30
d_call: NA
cdr3_aa: CAWSVLREKLFF
cdr3_nt: TGTGCCTGGAGTGTACTCAGGGAAAAACTGTTTTTT

cdr3_length: 16
j_call: TRBJ1-5
v_call: TRBV25-1
d_call: TRBD1
cdr3_aa: CASSGLGTGVNQPQHF
cdr3_nt: TGTGCCAGCAGTGGGTTAGGGACAGGGGTTAATCAGCCCCAGCATTTT

cdr3_length: 13
j_call: TRBJ1-2
v_call: TRBV7-9
d_call: NA
cdr3_aa: CASSAGVNYGYTF
cdr3_nt: TGTGCCAGCAGTGCAGGGGTTAACTATGGCTACACCTTC